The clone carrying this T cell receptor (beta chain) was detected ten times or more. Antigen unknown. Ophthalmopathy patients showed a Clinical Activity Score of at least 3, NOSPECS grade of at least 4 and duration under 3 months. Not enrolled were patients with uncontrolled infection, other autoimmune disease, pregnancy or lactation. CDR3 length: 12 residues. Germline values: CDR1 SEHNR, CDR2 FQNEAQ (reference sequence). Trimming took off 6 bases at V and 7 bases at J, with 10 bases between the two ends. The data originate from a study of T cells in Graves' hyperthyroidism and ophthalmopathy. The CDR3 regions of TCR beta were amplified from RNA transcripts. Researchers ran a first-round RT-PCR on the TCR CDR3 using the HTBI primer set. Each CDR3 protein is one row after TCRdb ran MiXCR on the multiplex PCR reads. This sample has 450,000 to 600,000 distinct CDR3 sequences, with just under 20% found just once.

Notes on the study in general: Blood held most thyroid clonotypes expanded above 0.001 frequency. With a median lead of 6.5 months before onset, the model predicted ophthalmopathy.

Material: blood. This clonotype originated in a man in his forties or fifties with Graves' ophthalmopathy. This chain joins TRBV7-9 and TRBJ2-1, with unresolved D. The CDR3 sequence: CASSLSSNEQFF. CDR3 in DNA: TGTGCCAGCAGTTTATCTTCTAATGAGCAGTTCTTC.